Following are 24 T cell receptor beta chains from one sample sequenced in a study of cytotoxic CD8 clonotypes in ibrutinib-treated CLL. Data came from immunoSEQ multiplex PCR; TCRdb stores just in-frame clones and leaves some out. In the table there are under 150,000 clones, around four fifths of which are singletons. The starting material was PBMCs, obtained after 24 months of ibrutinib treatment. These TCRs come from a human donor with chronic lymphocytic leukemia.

DNA of the CDR3: TGTGCCAGCAGCTTAAGCGCTTCCGGGGAGCTGTTTTTT. Its protein product is CASSLSASGELFF. The rearrangement joins TRBV7-9 to TRBJ2-2; D not certain. Trimming removed 2 bases at V and 6 bases at J, with 7 bases between. Germline CDR1 SEHNR, CDR2 FQNEAQ (reference sequence). The CDR3 runs to 13 residues.

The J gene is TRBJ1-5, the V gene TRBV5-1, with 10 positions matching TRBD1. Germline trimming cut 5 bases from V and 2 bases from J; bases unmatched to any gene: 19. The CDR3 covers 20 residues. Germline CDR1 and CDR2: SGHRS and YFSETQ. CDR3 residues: CASSRGPGQGKVWGNQPQHF. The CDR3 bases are TGCGCCAGCAGTAGGGGGCCGGGACAGGGGAAGGTCTGGGGCAATCAGCCCCAGCATTTT.

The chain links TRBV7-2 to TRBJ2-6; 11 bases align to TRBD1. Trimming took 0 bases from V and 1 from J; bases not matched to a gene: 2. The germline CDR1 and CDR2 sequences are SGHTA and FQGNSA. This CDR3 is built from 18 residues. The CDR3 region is CASSLAGTGGSGANVLTF. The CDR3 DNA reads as TGTGCCAGCAGCTTAGCCGGGACAGGGGGTTCTGGGGCCAACGTCCTGACTTTC. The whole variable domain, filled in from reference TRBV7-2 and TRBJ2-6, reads GAGVSQSPSNKVTEKGKDVELRCDPISGHTALYWYRQSLGQGLEFLIYFQGNSAPDKSGLPSDRFSAERTGGSVSTLTIQRTQQEDSAVYLCASSLAGTGGSGANVLTFGAGSRLTVL.

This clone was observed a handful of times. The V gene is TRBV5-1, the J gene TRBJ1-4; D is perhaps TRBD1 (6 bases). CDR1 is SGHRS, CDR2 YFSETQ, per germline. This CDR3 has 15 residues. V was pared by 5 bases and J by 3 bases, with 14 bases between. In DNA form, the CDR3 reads TGCGCCAGCAGGAACGCAGGGGCCGCTAATGAAAAACTGTTTTTT. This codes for CASRNAGAANEKLFF.

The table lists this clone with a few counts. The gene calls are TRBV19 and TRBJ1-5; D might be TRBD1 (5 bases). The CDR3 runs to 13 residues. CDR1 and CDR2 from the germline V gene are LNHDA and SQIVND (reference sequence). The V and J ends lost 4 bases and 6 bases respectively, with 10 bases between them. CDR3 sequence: CASSRRGGQPQHF. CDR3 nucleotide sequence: TGTGCCAGTAGTAGGAGGGGCGGTCAGCCCCAGCATTTT.

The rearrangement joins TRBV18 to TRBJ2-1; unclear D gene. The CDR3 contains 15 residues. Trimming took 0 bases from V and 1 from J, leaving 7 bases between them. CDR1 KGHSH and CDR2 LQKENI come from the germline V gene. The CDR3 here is CASSPPSLSYNEQFF. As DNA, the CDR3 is TGTGCCAGCTCACCACCGTCACTGTCCTACAATGAGCAGTTCTTC.

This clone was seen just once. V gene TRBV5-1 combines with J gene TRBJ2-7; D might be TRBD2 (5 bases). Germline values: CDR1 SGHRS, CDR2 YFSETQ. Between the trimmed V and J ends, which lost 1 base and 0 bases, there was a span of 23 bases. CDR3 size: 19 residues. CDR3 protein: CASSLRGNRVLESSYEQYF. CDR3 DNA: TGCGCCAGCAGCTTGCGGGGTAACCGGGTGCTCGAAAGCTCCTACGAGCAGTACTTC.

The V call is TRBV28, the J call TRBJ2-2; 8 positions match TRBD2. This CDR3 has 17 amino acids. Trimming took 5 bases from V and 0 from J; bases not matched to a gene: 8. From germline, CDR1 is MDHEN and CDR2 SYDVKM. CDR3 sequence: CASSATAGAANTGELFF. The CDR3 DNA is TGTGCCAGCAGTGCGACAGCGGGGGCCGCGAACACCGGGGAGCTGTTTTTT.

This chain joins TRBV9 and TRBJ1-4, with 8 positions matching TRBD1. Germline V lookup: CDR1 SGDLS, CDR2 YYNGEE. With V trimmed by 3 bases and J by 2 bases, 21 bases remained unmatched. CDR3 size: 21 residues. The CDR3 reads CASSALLGQGEPGVTNEKLFF. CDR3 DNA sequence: TGTGCCAGCAGCGCCTTACTCGGACAGGGTGAGCCGGGAGTCACTAATGAAAAACTGTTTTTT.

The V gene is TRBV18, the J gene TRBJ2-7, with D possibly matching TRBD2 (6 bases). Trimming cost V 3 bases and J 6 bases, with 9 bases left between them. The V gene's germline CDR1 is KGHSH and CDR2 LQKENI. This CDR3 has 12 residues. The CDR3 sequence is CASSPMTSEQYF. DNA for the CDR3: TGTGCCAGCTCACCCATGACTAGCGAGCAGTACTTC.

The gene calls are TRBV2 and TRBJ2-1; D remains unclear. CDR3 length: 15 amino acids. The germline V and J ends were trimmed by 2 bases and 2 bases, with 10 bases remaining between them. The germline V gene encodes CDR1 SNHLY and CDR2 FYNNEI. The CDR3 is CASSEYQDPYNEQFF. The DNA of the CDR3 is TGTGCCAGCAGTGAATACCAGGACCCCTACAATGAGCAGTTCTTC. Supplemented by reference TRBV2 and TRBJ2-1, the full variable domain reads EPEVTQTPSHQVTQMGQEVILRCVPISNHLYFYWYRQILGQKVEFLVSFYNNEISEKSEIFDDQFSVERPDGSNFTLKIRSTKLEDSAMYFCASSEYQDPYNEQFFGPGTRLTVL.

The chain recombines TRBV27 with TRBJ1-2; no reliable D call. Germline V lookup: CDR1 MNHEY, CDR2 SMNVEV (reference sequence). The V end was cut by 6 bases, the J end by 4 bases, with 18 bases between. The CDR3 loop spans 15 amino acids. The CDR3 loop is CASRPGPRLGYGYTF. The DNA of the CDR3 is TGTGCCAGCAGGCCCGGCCCCCGGCTTGGCTATGGCTACACCTTC.

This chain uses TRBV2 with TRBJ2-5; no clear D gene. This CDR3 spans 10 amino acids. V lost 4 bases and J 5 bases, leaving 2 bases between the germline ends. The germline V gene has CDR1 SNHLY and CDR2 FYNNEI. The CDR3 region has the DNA TGTGCCAGCAGTGTGGAGACCCAGTACTTC. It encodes CASSVETQYF.

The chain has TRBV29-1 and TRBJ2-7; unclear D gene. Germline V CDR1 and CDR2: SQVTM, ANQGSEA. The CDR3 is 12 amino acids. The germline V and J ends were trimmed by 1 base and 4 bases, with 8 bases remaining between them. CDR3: CSVEVGRYEQYF. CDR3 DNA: TGCAGCGTTGAAGTCGGCCGATACGAGCAGTACTTC.

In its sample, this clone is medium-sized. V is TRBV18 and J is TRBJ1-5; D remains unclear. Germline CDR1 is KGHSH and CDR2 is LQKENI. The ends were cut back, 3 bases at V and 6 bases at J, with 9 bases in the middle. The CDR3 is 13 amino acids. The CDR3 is CASSPIWGQPQHF. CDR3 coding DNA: TGTGCCAGCTCACCGATTTGGGGTCAGCCCCAGCATTTT. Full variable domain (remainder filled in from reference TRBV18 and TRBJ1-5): NAGVMQNPRHLVRRRGQEARLRCSPMKGHSHVYWYRQLPEEGLKFMVYLQKENIIDESGMPKERFSAEFPKEGPSILRIQQVVRGDSAAYFCASSPIWGQPQHFGDGTRLSIL.

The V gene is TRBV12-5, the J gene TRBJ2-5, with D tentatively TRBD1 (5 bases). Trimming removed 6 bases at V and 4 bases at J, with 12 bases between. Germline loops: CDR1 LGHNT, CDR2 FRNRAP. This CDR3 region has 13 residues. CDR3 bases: TGTGCTAGTGGAGGTGGGGCGAGAGAGACCCAGTACTTC. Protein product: CASGGGARETQYF.

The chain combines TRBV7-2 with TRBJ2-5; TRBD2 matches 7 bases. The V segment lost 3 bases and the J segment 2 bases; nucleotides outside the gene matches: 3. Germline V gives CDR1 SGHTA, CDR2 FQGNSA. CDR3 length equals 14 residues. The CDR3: CASSFRGVQETQYF. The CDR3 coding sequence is TGTGCCAGCAGCTTTCGGGGGGTACAAGAGACCCAGTACTTC.

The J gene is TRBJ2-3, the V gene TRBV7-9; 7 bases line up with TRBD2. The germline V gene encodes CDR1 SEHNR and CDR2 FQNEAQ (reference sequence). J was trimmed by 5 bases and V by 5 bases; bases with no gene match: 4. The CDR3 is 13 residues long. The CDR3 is CASSASGGDTQYF. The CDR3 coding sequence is TGTGCCAGCAGCGCTAGCGGAGGAGATACGCAGTATTTT.

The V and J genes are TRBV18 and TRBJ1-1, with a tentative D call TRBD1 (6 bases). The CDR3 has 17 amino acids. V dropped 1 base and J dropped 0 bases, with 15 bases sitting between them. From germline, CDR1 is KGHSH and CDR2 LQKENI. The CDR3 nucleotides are TGTGCCAGCTCACCACTACGGGACACCCAGCTGAACACTGAAGCTTTCTTT. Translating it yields CASSPLRDTQLNTEAFF.

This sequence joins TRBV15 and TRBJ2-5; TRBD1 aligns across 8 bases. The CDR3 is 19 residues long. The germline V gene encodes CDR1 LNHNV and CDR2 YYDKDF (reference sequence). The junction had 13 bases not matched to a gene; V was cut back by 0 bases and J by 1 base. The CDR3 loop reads CATSRDGGRGRIFQETQYF. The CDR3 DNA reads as TGTGCCACCAGCAGAGATGGGGGCAGGGGGCGTATATTCCAAGAGACCCAGTACTTC.

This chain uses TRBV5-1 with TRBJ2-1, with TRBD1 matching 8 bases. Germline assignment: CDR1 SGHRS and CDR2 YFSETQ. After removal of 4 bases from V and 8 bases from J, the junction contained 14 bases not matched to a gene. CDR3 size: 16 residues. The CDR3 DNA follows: TGCGCCAGCAGCCTGGACCCCCGGACAGGGCCCGATGAGCAGTTCTTC. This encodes CASSLDPRTGPDEQFF.

CDR3 bases: TGTGCCAGTACCGAAACAGGACAGCCGATCAATCAGCCCCAGCATTTT. This sequence encodes CASTETGQPINQPQHF. The rearrangement joins TRBV19 to TRBJ1-5, with TRBD1 as a possible D gene (6 bases). This CDR3 spans 16 amino acids. Germline V gene lookup returns CDR1 LNHDA and CDR2 SQIVND (reference sequence). Trimming left V 7 bases short and J 3 bases short, with 19 bases between.

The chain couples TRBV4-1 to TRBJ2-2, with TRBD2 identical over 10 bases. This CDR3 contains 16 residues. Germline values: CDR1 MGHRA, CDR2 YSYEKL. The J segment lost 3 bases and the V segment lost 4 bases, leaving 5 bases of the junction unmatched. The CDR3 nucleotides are TGCGCCAGCAGCCGGAGCGGGGGGGCAGACACCGGGGAGCTGTTTTTT. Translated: CASSRSGGADTGELFF.

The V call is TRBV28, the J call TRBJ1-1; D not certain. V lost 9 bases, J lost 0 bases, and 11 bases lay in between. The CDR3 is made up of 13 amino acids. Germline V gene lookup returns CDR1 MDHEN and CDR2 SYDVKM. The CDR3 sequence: CASYRLMNTEAFF. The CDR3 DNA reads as TGTGCCAGTTACAGATTGATGAACACTGAAGCTTTCTTT.